Below, 9 T cell receptor beta chains from the same sample are listed, as sequenced in a study of human T cells and chemical hapten exposure. TCRdb re-called the RACE reads through MiXCR, storing one row per CDR3 protein. Of tens of thousands of distinct CDR3 sequences in the sample, 7% to 9% were seen once. Time point here: healthy volunteer bleed at 6 weeks. Total RNA was isolated from whole blood that had not been fractionated. The sequenced sample was whole blood. The receptors were gathered from a male donor in good health. Some clones in this sample may be carry-over from other donors' samples.

This clonotype was detected many times. V and J are TRBV10-2 and TRBJ1-5, with D possibly TRBD1 on 6 matching bases. The CDR3 totals 15 residues. CDR1 is WSHSY, CDR2 SAAADI, per germline. V lost 3 bases, J lost 5 bases, and 14 bases lay in between. The CDR3 reads CASSDGGPMYQPQHF. For the CDR3, the DNA is TGCGCCAGCAGTGATGGGGGCCCCATGTATCAGCCCCAGCATTTT.

The chain has TRBV6-6 and TRBJ2-6, with 8 bases identical to TRBD1. Germline trimming cut 5 bases from V and 0 bases from J; bases unmatched to any gene: 9. This CDR3 has 18 residues. CDR1 and CDR2 (germline): MNHNY, SVGAGI (reference sequence). The CDR3 protein is CASSIPGQVTSGANVLTF. Written as DNA, the CDR3 is TGTGCCAGCAGTATCCCGGGACAGGTGACCTCTGGGGCCAACGTCCTGACTTTC.

CDR3 DNA: TGTGCCAGCAGTGAAGCGTTGGACTTCTCCTACGAGCAGTACTTC. As protein: CASSEALDFSYEQYF. This chain uses TRBV6-1 with TRBJ2-7, with D possibly matching TRBD2 (5 bases). This CDR3 has 15 amino acids. V was trimmed by 0 bases and J by 0 bases, leaving 9 bases between them. Germline V gives CDR1 MNHNS, CDR2 SASEGT.

The chain has TRBV7-2 and TRBJ2-5; D unclear. CDR1 and CDR2 (germline): SGHTA, FQGNSA. The CDR3 consists of 12 residues. V shed 4 bases and J shed 4 bases, with 7 bases lying between them. This CDR3 is CASSSTTETQYF. The DNA of the CDR3 is TGTGCCAGCAGCTCGACAACAGAGACCCAGTACTTC. The whole variable domain, filled in from reference TRBV7-2 and TRBJ2-5, reads GAGVSQSPSNKVTEKGKDVELRCDPISGHTALYWYRQSLGQGLEFLIYFQGNSAPDKSGLPSDRFSAERTGGSVSTLTIQRTQQEDSAVYLCASSSTTETQYFGPGTRLLVL.

J is TRBJ1-1 and V is TRBV29-1, with D unclear. Trimming took off 5 bases at V and 1 base at J, with 5 bases between the two ends. CDR1 SQVTM and CDR2 ANQGSEA come from the germline V gene. This CDR3 comprises 11 residues. The CDR3 here is CSVRSNTEAFF. The DNA of the CDR3 is TGCAGCGTTAGGTCGAACACTGAAGCTTTCTTT. Full variable domain (rest looked up from reference TRBV29-1 and TRBJ1-1): SAVISQKPSRDICQRGTSLTIQCQVDSQVTMMFWYRQQPGQSLTLIATANQGSEATYESGFVIDKFPISRPNLTFSTLTVSNMSPEDSSIYLCSVRSNTEAFFGQGTRLTVV.

This clonotype was counted many times. This chain uses TRBV29-1 with TRBJ1-1, with D perhaps matching TRBD1 (5 bases). Per germline, CDR1 SQVTM and CDR2 ANQGSEA. Trimming removed 2 bases from V and 6 bases from J, with 10 bases in between. This CDR3 comprises 12 residues. In DNA form, the CDR3 reads TGCAGCGTTGAACGCGGGACCTCTGAAGCTTTCTTT. Translated: CSVERGTSEAFF.

This clonotype was seen many times. The J gene is TRBJ2-5, the V gene TRBV6-5, with 8 positions matching TRBD2. Per the germline V gene, CDR1 is MNHEY and CDR2 is SVGAGI. The CDR3 runs 16 residues. The V segment lost 5 bases and the J segment 2 bases; nucleotides outside the gene matches: 10. As DNA, the CDR3 is TGTGCCAGCAGTCGTTACGCGGGGGGCCTTCAAGAGACCCAGTACTTC. Translation gives CASSRYAGGLQETQYF.

This clonotype came up many times. The chain is built from TRBV28 and TRBJ1-5; D is undetermined. Germline V gives CDR1 MDHEN, CDR2 SYDVKM. This CDR3 has 15 amino acids. V gave up 2 bases and J gave up 6 bases, with 14 bases separating them. The CDR3 DNA reads as TGTGCCAGCAGTTTACCGAGAGACGTCGGTCAGCCCCAGCATTTT. This encodes CASSLPRDVGQPQHF.

The chain recombines TRBV29-1 with TRBJ1-5; weak D call: TRBD1 (6 bases). V lost 5 bases and J lost 8, with 13 bases in between. This CDR3 spans 12 amino acids. The germline V gene has CDR1 SQVTM and CDR2 ANQGSEA. Here the CDR3 reads CSVSFSGEPQHF. The CDR3, as DNA: TGCAGCGTTTCTTTTTCAGGGGAGCCCCAGCATTTT.